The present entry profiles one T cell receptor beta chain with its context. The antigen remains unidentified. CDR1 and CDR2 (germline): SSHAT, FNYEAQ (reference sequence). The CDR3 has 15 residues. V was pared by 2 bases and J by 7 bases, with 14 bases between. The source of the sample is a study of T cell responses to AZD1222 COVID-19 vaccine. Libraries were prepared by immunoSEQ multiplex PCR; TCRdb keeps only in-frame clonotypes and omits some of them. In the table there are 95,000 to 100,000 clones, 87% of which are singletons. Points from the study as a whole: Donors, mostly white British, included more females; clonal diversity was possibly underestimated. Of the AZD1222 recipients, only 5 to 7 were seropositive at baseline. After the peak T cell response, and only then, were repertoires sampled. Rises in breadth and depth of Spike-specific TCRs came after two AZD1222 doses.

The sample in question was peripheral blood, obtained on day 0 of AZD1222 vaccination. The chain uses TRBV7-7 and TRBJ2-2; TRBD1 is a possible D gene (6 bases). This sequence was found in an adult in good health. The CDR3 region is CASSLWAGEDGELFF. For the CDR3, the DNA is TGTGCCAGCAGCTTATGGGCAGGGGAAGACGGGGAGCTGTTTTTT.